Given below is one T cell receptor (beta chain) in context. This entry belongs to a study of shared clonotypes between healthy human individuals. Study in general: The cohort comprised a couple of women and a few men. Their ages spanned 18 to 49 years.

Germline CDR1 reads SGHRS; CDR2 reads YFSETQ. V shed 4 bases, J shed 5 bases, and the junction held 2 bases outside the gene matches. There are 13 residues in the CDR3. Several immunoSEQ 96-well plates shared each subset's DNA, each plate a replicate. This table comes from immunoSEQ multiplex PCR, and its TCRdb copy is limited to in-frame clones, with some not included. The sample lists 2 million to 2.5 million clones, under 95% seen once, with 0.3% to 0.45% in the top ten. This chain connects TRBV5-1 to TRBJ2-1; 8 positions agree with TRBD1. The origin of this receptor is a man aged 18 to 35 in good health. Some clones in this sample may be carry-over from other donors' samples. Material for sequencing was naive CD4+ T cells from PBMCs. Regarding subset: CD45RA+ positively selected. CDR3 nucleotide sequence: TGCGCCAGCAGCGTGACAGGGGACAATGAGCAGTTCTTC. Encoded protein: CASSVTGDNEQFF.